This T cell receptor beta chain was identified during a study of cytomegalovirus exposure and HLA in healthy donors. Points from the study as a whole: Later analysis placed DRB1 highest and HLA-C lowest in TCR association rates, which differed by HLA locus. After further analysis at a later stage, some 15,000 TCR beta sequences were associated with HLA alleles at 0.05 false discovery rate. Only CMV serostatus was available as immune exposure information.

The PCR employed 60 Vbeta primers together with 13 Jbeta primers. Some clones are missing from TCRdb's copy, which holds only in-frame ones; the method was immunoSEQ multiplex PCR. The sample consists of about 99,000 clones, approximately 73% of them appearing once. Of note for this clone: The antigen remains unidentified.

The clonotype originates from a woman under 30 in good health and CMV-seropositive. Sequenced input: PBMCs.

The CDR3 DNA is TGTGCCAGCAGTTCCCCACGGGGGACCTATAATCAGCCCCAGCATTTT. Translation gives CASSSPRGTYNQPQHF. V is TRBV28 and J is TRBJ1-5; possible D gene TRBD1, 5 bases. This CDR3 has 16 amino acids. Trimming removed 4 bases from V and 4 bases from J, with 17 bases in between. The V gene's germline CDR1 is MDHEN and CDR2 SYDVKM.